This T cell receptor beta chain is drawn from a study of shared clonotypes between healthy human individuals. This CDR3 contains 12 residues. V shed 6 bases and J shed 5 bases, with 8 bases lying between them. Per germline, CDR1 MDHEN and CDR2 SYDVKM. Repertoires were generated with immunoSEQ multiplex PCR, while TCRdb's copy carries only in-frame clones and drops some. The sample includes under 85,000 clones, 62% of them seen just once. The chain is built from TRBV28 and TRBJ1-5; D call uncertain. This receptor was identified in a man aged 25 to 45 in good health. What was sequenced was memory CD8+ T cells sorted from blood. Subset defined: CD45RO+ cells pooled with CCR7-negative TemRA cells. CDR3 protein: CASRKGYQPQHF. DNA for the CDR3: TGTGCCAGCAGAAAAGGGTATCAGCCCCAGCATTTT.